The 15 T cell receptor beta chains presented below share a single source sample, sequenced in a study of cytomegalovirus exposure and HLA in healthy donors. The PCR was carried out with 60 Vbeta primers and 13 Jbeta primers. This table comes from immunoSEQ multiplex PCR, and its TCRdb copy is limited to in-frame clones, with some not included. The sample carries 110,000 or so clones, approximately 84% recorded once. Sequenced sample: PBMCs. These receptors came from a male donor in good health and CMV-seronegative.

This clone was picked up a small number of times. The chain employs TRBV11-3 and TRBJ2-3; maybe TRBD1 (5 bases). Germline assignment: CDR1 SGHNT and CDR2 YENEEA. The CDR3 extends over 14 amino acids. Trimming left V 1 base short and J 5 bases short, with 10 bases between. The DNA for the CDR3 is TGTGCCAGCAGCTTAGTAACAGGAATAGATACGCAGTATTTT. It translates to CASSLVTGIDTQYF.

J is TRBJ1-1 and V is TRBV7-3; D gene uncertain. Germline CDR1 SGHTA, CDR2 FQGTGA. Trimming left V 3 bases short and J 2 bases short, with 10 bases between. This CDR3 is 14 amino acids long. The CDR3 sequence: CASSFYPGNTEAFF. DNA for the CDR3: TGTGCCAGCAGCTTTTATCCGGGTAACACTGAAGCTTTCTTT. The complete variable domain, with remaining parts taken from reference TRBV7-3 and TRBJ1-1, reads GAGVSQTPSNKVTEKGKYVELRCDPISGHTALYWYRQSLGQGPEFLIYFQGTGAADDSGLPNDRFFAVRPEGSVSTLKIQRTERGDSAVYLCASSFYPGNTEAFFGQGTRLTVV.

The rearrangement uses TRBV11-2 and TRBJ1-3; no reliable D call. The CDR3 length is 15 residues. Germline-derived CDR1 and CDR2 are SGHAT and FQNNGV. V lost 0 bases and J lost 2, with 8 bases in between. CDR3 loop: CASSLDRVAGNTIYF. CDR3 sequence (DNA): TGTGCCAGCAGCTTAGATCGGGTTGCTGGAAACACCATATATTTT.

Note on this clone: Other DNA sequences in the sample encode the same CDR3. This chain links TRBV7-3 with TRBJ2-7, with 11 bases aligning to TRBD2. V trimming: 5 bases; J trimming: 4 bases; junction bases outside the gene matches: 4. From germline, CDR1 is SGHTA and CDR2 FQGTGA. The CDR3 covers 14 residues. CDR3 sequence reads: CASSPTSGKYEQYF. The CDR3 coding sequence is TGTGCCAGCAGCCCGACTAGCGGGAAGTACGAGCAGTACTTC. The full variable domain, rest sourced from reference TRBV7-3 and TRBJ2-7, is GAGVSQTPSNKVTEKGKYVELRCDPISGHTALYWYRQSLGQGPEFLIYFQGTGAADDSGLPNDRFFAVRPEGSVSTLKIQRTERGDSAVYLCASSPTSGKYEQYFGPGTRLTVT.

This chain uses TRBV27 with TRBJ2-3; TRBD2 is a possible D gene (5 bases). Germline V CDR1 and CDR2: MNHEY, SMNVEV (reference sequence). V lost 5 bases to trimming and J lost 1 base, with 13 bases between them. This CDR3 contains 15 residues. The CDR3 region is CASSVDFEGTDTQYF. The CDR3 nucleotides are TGTGCCAGCAGTGTGGACTTTGAGGGCACAGATACGCAGTATTTT.

CDR3 coding DNA: TGCAGTGCTGCCCGGGGCTACGAGCAGTACTTC. It encodes CSAARGYEQYF. The V gene is TRBV20-1, the J gene TRBJ2-7; D is perhaps TRBD2 (5 bases). Trimming took 5 bases from V and 3 from J, leaving 8 bases between them. Germline V gives CDR1 DFQATT, CDR2 SNEGSKA (reference sequence). This CDR3 has 11 amino acids.

The chain is built from TRBV4-3 and TRBJ1-3; 9 positions agree with TRBD1. The CDR3 runs to 19 residues. The junction had 14 bases not matched to a gene; V was cut back by 2 bases and J by 3 bases. Germline lookup yields CDR1 LGHNA and CDR2 YSLEER. The chain's CDR3 is CASSQMAGIQGAGGNTIYF. CDR3 sequence (DNA): TGCGCCAGCAGCCAAATGGCCGGCATACAGGGGGCAGGTGGAAACACCATATATTTT.

The rearrangement joins TRBV27 to TRBJ2-1; possible D gene TRBD2, 6 bases. Germline-derived CDR1 and CDR2 are MNHEY and SMNVEV (reference sequence). The CDR3 spans 13 residues. Deletions cut 1 base from V and 5 bases from J, with 6 bases between. CDR3 nucleotide sequence: TGTGCCAGCAGTTTATGGGAGGACAATGAGCAGTTCTTC. Its protein is CASSLWEDNEQFF.

This chain connects TRBV4-1 to TRBJ2-2; no clear D gene. The CDR3 spans 15 residues. The V end was cut by 1 base, the J end by 4 bases, with 10 bases between. Germline values: CDR1 MGHRA, CDR2 YSYEKL. The CDR3 region has the DNA TGCGCCAGCAGCCAAGGACCCCCAGGCACCGGGGAGCTGTTTTTT. Translated: CASSQGPPGTGELFF.

The rearrangement uses TRBV29-1 and TRBJ1-2; weak D call: TRBD1 (5 bases). Per germline, CDR1 SQVTM and CDR2 ANQGSEA. Trimming removed 6 bases from V and 4 bases from J, with 9 bases in between. CDR3 length equals 11 residues. The CDR3 DNA reads TGCAGCGTACGGGGGGTCTATGGCTACACCTTC. This gives the protein CSVRGVYGYTF.

The chain combines TRBV5-1 with TRBJ1-1; D not certain. Germline V gene lookup returns CDR1 SGHRS and CDR2 YFSETQ. Trimming pared 5 bases from V and 7 bases from J, leaving 15 bases between. The CDR3 extends over 13 amino acids. The CDR3 protein is CASSFLPRSEAFF. CDR3 in DNA: TGCGCCAGCAGTTTCCTCCCACGGAGTGAAGCTTTCTTT. The whole variable domain, remainder taken from reference TRBV5-1 and TRBJ1-1, is KAGVTQTPRYLIKTRGQQVTLSCSPISGHRSVSWYQQTPGQGLQFLFEYFSETQRNKGNFPGRFSGRQFSNSRSEMNVSTLELGDSALYLCASSFLPRSEAFFGQGTRLTVV.

The rearrangement joins TRBV10-2 to TRBJ2-7; TRBD2 aligns across 10 bases. J was trimmed by 4 bases and V by 3 bases; bases with no gene match: 6. Germline CDR1 and CDR2: WSHSY and SAAADI. CDR3 length: 15 residues. This CDR3 reads CASSDPGLAEYEQYF. The CDR3 DNA is TGCGCCAGCAGTGACCCTGGACTAGCGGAGTACGAGCAGTACTTC.

The chain combines TRBV13 with TRBJ2-5, with a tentative D call TRBD1 (5 bases). V was shortened by 2 bases and J by 0 bases, with 7 bases between the two germline ends. Germline V lookup: CDR1 PRHDT, CDR2 FYEKMQ (reference sequence). The CDR3 is 14 residues long. The CDR3 sequence: CASSLRTHQETQYF. The CDR3 DNA reads as TGTGCCAGCAGCTTACGGACACACCAAGAGACCCAGTACTTC. The whole variable domain, filled in from reference TRBV13 and TRBJ2-5, reads AAGVIQSPRHLIKEKRETATLKCYPIPRHDTVYWYQQGPGQDPQFLISFYEKMQSDKGSIPDRFSAQQFSDYHSELNMSSLELGDSALYFCASSLRTHQETQYFGPGTRLLVL.

This clone was seen once. The V call is TRBV9, the J call TRBJ1-6; unclear D gene. CDR1 and CDR2 from the germline V gene are SGDLS and YYNGEE. V was trimmed by 4 bases and J by 6 bases, leaving 17 bases between them. This CDR3 region has 16 residues. The chain's CDR3 is CASSSQAGALNSPLHF. The CDR3 region has the DNA TGTGCCAGCAGCTCCCAGGCTGGCGCTCTTAATTCACCCCTCCACTTT.

This clone was recorded only once. The J gene is TRBJ2-6, the V gene TRBV7-2; 8 nucleotides match TRBD1. The CDR3 loop spans 18 amino acids. CDR1 is SGHTA and CDR2 is FQGNSA in the germline V gene. With 3 bases clipped from V and 2 bases from J, the junction kept 9 bases outside the gene matches. The CDR3: CASSFQSGGATGANVLTF. The CDR3 DNA reads as TGTGCCAGCAGCTTTCAGTCAGGGGGCGCGACTGGGGCCAACGTCCTGACTTTC.